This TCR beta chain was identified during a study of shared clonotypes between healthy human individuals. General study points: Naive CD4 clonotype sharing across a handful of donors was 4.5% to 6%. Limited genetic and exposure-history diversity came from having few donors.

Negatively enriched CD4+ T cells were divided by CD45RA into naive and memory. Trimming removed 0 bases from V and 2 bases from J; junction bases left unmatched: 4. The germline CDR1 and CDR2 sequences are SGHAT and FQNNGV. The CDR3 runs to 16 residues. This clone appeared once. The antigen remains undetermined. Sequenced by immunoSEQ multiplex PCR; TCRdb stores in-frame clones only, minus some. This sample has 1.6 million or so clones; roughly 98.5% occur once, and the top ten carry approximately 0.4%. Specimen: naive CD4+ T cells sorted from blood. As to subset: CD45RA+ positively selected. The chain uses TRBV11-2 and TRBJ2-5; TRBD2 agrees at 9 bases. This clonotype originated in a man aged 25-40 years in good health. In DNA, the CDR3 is TGTGCCAGCAGCTTAGACGGGACTAGCAGACAAGAGACCCAGTACTTC. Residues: CASSLDGTSRQETQYF.